This record covers a single TCR beta chain. No antigen is known for it. Base qualities are not provided; no much larger clone lies one nucleotide away. The V and J ends are trimmed by 5 bases and 7 bases, leaving 20 bases between them. The germline V gene encodes CDR1 SGHVS and CDR2 FNYEAQ. The CDR3 measures 15 amino acids from cysteine to phenylalanine. Kept here is only the CDR3 DNA, which spans 45 bases and is read in frame from base 1. In total, roughly 670 healthy bone marrow donors made up the cohort. All cohort members were sampled while nominally healthy, although unrecorded immune exposures were likely present. The donor was CMV seronegative and was included in the group of 352 seronegative cohort members. Each donor provided a peripheral blood sample, and peripheral blood mononuclear cells were used for TCR beta sequencing. The Qiagen DNeasy Blood Extraction Kit was used to extract genomic DNA from the blood cell samples.

The library was built by means of the immunoSEQ multiplex PCR assay. The multiplex PCR relied on a mix of 60 forward primers for TCR Vbeta segments and 13 reverse primers for TCR Jbeta segments. Amplification of the CDR3 region of rearranged TCR beta genes was performed with a multiplex PCR assay on genomic DNA. The Illumina HiSeq System was used to sequence the amplified TCR beta libraries as 87-base-pair reads. In the source study's methods: A later analysis tallied some 79 million unique TCR beta chains across the 650 to 750 repertoires, and some 12 million of those chains were shared by two or more donors. Raw reads were error-corrected and collapsed into unique sequences with a nearest-neighbor algorithm that merged closely related sequences to remove PCR and sequencing errors. Alignment of CDR3 sequences to IMGT reference sequences was used to assign V, D and J gene segments. For a sequence to be retained, at least a six-nucleotide match to both a V gene segment and a J gene segment was required. Rearrangements were called productive when the CDR3 lacked stop codons and stayed in frame with V and J; all others were non-productive. Following IMGT convention, CDR3 was defined as the stretch from the second conserved V-encoded cysteine to the conserved J-encoded phenylalanine. The earlier analysis of 587 of the donors excluded any sequence lacking an unambiguous match to a single V gene segment. In an earlier analysis of roughly 500 of the donors, V segments were called functional above 56.7% productive rearrangements and were called segregating when the between-donor standard deviation exceeded 5%. To diagnose cytomegalovirus status from the catalog of TCR beta chain sequences, a statistical classification framework was built. In a later analysis, TCR nucleotide sequences were compared against IMGT/GENE-DB human TR gene sequences so that V and J genes could be assigned. Using the TCRdist pipeline, a later analysis assigned CDR3 sequences along with most-parsimonious VDJ recombination scenarios. In a later analysis, each TCR beta chain was defined by its CDR3 amino acid sequence together with its V-gene family, and reads lacking a unique V-gene family were excluded. To address suspected cross-contamination and a sequencing artifact, a later analysis removed a few hundred highly shared, low-generation-probability nucleotide sequences. A later analysis calculated a clonal expansion index for each public chain from normalized within-repertoire ranks of inferred template counts. Generation probabilities in a later analysis came from a VDJ recombination model fitted to out-of-frame rearrangements, and those results were checked against IGoR. Hypergeometric tests were used in a later analysis to score TCR-TCR, TCR-HLA and TCR-CMV co-occurrence, with a repertoire-size bias correction applied to the TCR pairs. In a later analysis, false discovery rates were estimated by permuting HLA or CMV assignments 20 times. In a later analysis, co-occurring TCRs were grouped using DBSCAN, and TCRdist sequence similarity was added for clustering within HLA-allele-positive subsets. Co-occurrence clustering excluded repertoires with fewer than 30,000 or more than 120,000 public chains, plus five with anomalous nucleotide sharing. What TCRdb holds here is the immuneACCESS table cut down to in-frame rearrangements. Part of the clones is not present; checked against another copy, under half of the missing clones reflect an unresolved V gene, and the others are unexplained. That table gives V, J and clone size, and the DNA gave D and trimming. The sample table contains 130,000 or so clones; only one count was recorded for 60% to 80% of them. Of the sample, under 8.5% is held by the ten largest clones.

The data belong to a study of cytomegalovirus exposure and HLA in healthy donors (dated by TCRdb to between 2016 and 2019). For context, the study as a whole: An earlier analysis of under 600 of the donors reported about 250 Gb of sequence data and some 100 million unique TCR beta sequences from approximately 180 million T cells. Four to six DR-DQ haplotypes were handled as single units for association and clustering, since linkage in the cohort was strong. The study aimed to test whether signatures of past pathogen exposure could be identified by cataloging public T cell receptors. In a later analysis, previously published TCR beta repertoires from about 670 donors were re-analyzed and high-resolution HLA genotyping was added so that TCR occurrence patterns could be studied. The T cell repertoires of 666 subjects were profiled by immunosequencing and related to cytomegalovirus serostatus. All discovery cohort repertoires had been generated using a single sequencing platform. About 330 gigabases of sequencing data and around 85 million unique TCR sequences made up an early release that covered fewer than 650 HLA-typed donors. Genome-wide SNP genotypes for about three fifths of the roughly 670 donors were used in a later genetic analysis, which treated that subset as a discovery cohort. To predict cytomegalovirus infection status, the study combined high-throughput TCR immunosequencing, statistical association of individual TCRs with disease status, and machine learning. In the later analysis, no new phenotypic data were used to find candidate immune exposures; instead, reliance was placed on TCR beta sequences and their occurrence across donors. Donor age, sex, ethnicity and CMV serostatus were compiled together with the repertoire data. The number of donors typed differed by locus, with about 629-640 for A, B, C, DRB1 and DQB1, roughly 520 for DQA1, over 600 for DPA1, and 472 for DPB1. The genetic ancestry cluster associated with self-reported Caucasian donors included 65% to 90% of the roughly 360 genotyped donors. To decide whether each TCR beta V gene segment behaved as functional or pseudogenic, an earlier analysis of some 600 of the donors relied on high-throughput TCR beta sequencing. Class I and class II HLA loci were covered by the typing at four-digit resolution. On average, approximately 250,000 unique TCR beta nucleotide sequences were sequenced per donor among a few hundred genotyped donors of the cohort, with roughly 18% of those sequences being non-productive. A separate validation cohort of over 95 different subjects was used in addition to the approximately 610-subject first cohort. The research as a whole found: In a later analysis, HLA-associated TCR beta chains were found to be more clonally expanded and to have lower generation probabilities than equally common non-associated chains. The authors suggested that the approach could potentially be generalized to other disease states and immunological phenotypes. Presence/absence analyses assumed roughly uniform sequencing depth across donors, an assumption that may not hold. Because HLA typing was unavailable for some donors at each locus, only the typed subset was used in association tests. A further reported finding was that TCR beta sequences accurately predicted the HLA-A and HLA-B alleles for most subjects in the first cohort. In a later analysis, TCR association rates were found to vary across HLA loci, with the most associated TCRs seen for DRB1 alleles and the fewest for HLA-C alleles. A total of roughly 160 TCR beta chains were listed by the study as associated with cytomegalovirus. Several of the top co-occurrence clusters appeared to be linked to parvovirus B19, influenza, CMV and Epstein-Barr virus, according to a later analysis. According to a later analysis, most CMV-associated TCR beta chains appeared to be HLA-restricted, and the HLA associations seemed to be driven largely by CMV exposure. Across donors, most TCR sequences were observed very rarely, whereas some public TCRs were present in many individuals. Because counts were too low, more than 15 rarely observed V segments, including chromosome 9 orphons, were excluded from the earlier analysis of 587 of the donors. For the cohort, immune exposure information was limited to CMV serostatus. In a later genetic analysis, fewer N-insertions in productive TCRs were reported among donors in an Asian-associated ancestry cluster than the roughly 700-donor mean. When HLA alleles, especially DR and DQ, strongly co-occurred, attributing TCR associations to individual alleles was difficult. A few of the identified cytomegalovirus-associated TCR beta chains were confirmed in vitro to be specific for cytomegalovirus antigens. Correlated functional status among segregating V segments might be attributable to linkage disequilibrium, but an unknown experimental factor could not be ruled out. A later analysis associated some 17,000 TCR beta sequences with specific HLA alleles at a false discovery rate of 0.05. A cluster of highly shared sequence variants was judged likely to be a technical artifact of the sequencing pipeline. A later genetic analysis associated a missense DCLRE1C variant with V-gene and J-gene trimming of TCR beta chains, and an independent cohort replicated the association. The classifier was reported to diagnose cytomegalovirus status with high specificity and sensitivity in both the original and validation cohorts. Because the 87-base-pair reads could not distinguish some IMGT-functional V segments, including TRBV6-2 and TRBV6-3, those segments were excluded. This cohort had only TCR beta chains sequenced, and the lack of alpha or paired-chain data limited which features could be detected. In an earlier analysis of fewer than 750 of the donors, most TCR beta V segments were observed in productive rearrangements about 90% or about 30% of the time, broadly matching IMGT annotations.

Sample: PBMCs. The chain couples TRBV7-6 to TRBJ2-5; the D region possibly corresponds to TRBD1 (5 bases align). This receptor was identified in a male donor in good health and CMV-seronegative. The nucleotide sequence is TGTGCCAGCAGCCACCCCCATGGGGCCTCCGGGACCCAGTACTTC. Its protein reads: CASSHPHGASGTQYF. Reference TRBV7-6 and TRBJ2-5 proteins supply the regions before and after the CDR3; the full variable domain is: GAGVSQSPRYKVTKRGQDVALRCDPISGHVSLYWYRQALGQGPEFLTYFNYEAQQDKSGLPNDRFSAERPEGSISTLTIQRTEQRDSAMYRCASSHPHGASGTQYFGPGTRLLVL.